This T cell receptor beta chain was identified during a study of cytomegalovirus exposure and HLA in healthy donors (dated by TCRdb to about 2017). Looking at the study overall: According to an earlier analysis of 587 of the donors, about 179 million T cells yielded 117 million unique TCR beta sequences and more than 250 Gb of sequence data. An earlier analysis of approximately 640 of the donors applied high-throughput TCR beta sequencing to assess whether each TCR beta V gene segment acted as functional or pseudogenic. The aim of the study was to test whether cataloging public T cell receptors could identify signatures of past pathogen exposure. All discovery cohort repertoires had been generated on a single sequencing platform. An early release covering around 630 HLA-typed donors comprised approximately 300 gigabases of sequencing data and tens of millions of unique TCR sequences. In addition to the first cohort of 666 subjects, a separate validation cohort of some 120 different subjects was used. The study used immunosequencing to profile the T cell repertoires of approximately 640 subjects and linked those repertoires to cytomegalovirus serostatus. High-throughput TCR immunosequencing, statistical association of individual TCRs with disease status, and machine learning were combined to predict cytomegalovirus infection status. HLA typing included class I and class II loci at four-digit resolution. The number of typed donors differed by locus: about 620-640 for A, B, C, DRB1 and DQB1; approximately 520 for DQA1; 600 to 610 for DPA1; and roughly 470 for DPB1. A later analysis re-analyzed previously published TCR beta repertoires from several hundred donors and added high-resolution HLA genotyping to study TCR occurrence patterns. The genetic ancestry cluster associated with self-reported Caucasian donors included over 65% of the roughly 410 genotyped donors. Donor age, sex, ethnicity and CMV serostatus were collected together with the repertoire data. Four or five DR-DQ haplotypes were handled as single units for association and clustering, since linkage in the cohort was strong. In a later genetic analysis, genome-wide SNP genotypes for about three fifths of the 666 donors were used, and that subset was treated as a discovery cohort. Across around 400 genotyped donors of the cohort, an average of approximately 240,000 unique TCR beta nucleotide sequences per donor were sequenced, and roughly a sixth of those sequences were non-productive. Rather than using new phenotypic data, the later analysis identified candidate immune exposures from TCR beta sequences and from how often those sequences occurred across donors. Overall study results and their limits: In a later analysis, HLA-associated TCR beta chains were found to be more clonally expanded and to have lower generation probabilities than equally common non-associated chains. A later analysis reported that several top co-occurrence clusters appeared linked to parvovirus B19, influenza, CMV and Epstein-Barr virus. The earlier analysis of 587 of the donors excluded 15 to 20 rarely observed V segments, including chromosome 9 orphons, because counts were too low. In a later analysis, TCR association rates were found to vary across HLA loci, with the most associated TCRs seen for DRB1 alleles and the fewest for HLA-C alleles. A further reported finding was that TCR beta sequences accurately predicted the HLA-A and HLA-B alleles for most subjects in the first cohort. In vitro tests confirmed that a few of the cytomegalovirus-associated TCR beta chains recognize cytomegalovirus antigens. In a later analysis, over 15,000 TCR beta sequences were associated with specific HLA alleles at a false discovery rate of 0.05. When HLA alleles, especially DR and DQ, strongly co-occurred, attributing TCR associations to individual alleles was difficult. Immune exposure information for the cohort was limited to CMV serostatus. Compared with the approximately 600-donor mean, donors in an Asian-associated ancestry cluster had fewer N-insertions in productive TCRs, according to a later genetic analysis. An earlier analysis of approximately 540 of the donors showed that most TCR beta V segments appeared in productive rearrangements either about 90% or about 30% of the time, which broadly matched IMGT annotations. Because the 87-base-pair reads could not distinguish some IMGT-functional V segments, including TRBV6-2 and TRBV6-3, those segments were excluded. An association between a missense DCLRE1C variant and V-gene and J-gene trimming of TCR beta chains was found in a later genetic analysis and replicated in an independent cohort. While some public TCRs were present in many individuals, most TCR sequences turned up only very rarely across donors. A cluster of highly shared sequence variants was judged likely to be a technical artifact of the sequencing pipeline. The classifier was reported to diagnose cytomegalovirus status with high specificity and sensitivity in both the original and validation cohorts. The study listed 170 or so TCR beta chains as associated with cytomegalovirus. The authors suggested that the approach could potentially be extended to other disease states and immunological phenotypes. Linkage disequilibrium might explain the correlated functional status among segregating V segments, but an unknown experimental factor could not be ruled out. Most CMV-associated TCR beta chains appeared to be HLA-restricted in a later analysis, and the HLA associations seemed to be driven largely by CMV exposure. Because HLA typing was missing for some donors at each locus, association tests included only the typed subset. In this cohort, only TCR beta chains were sequenced, and detectable features were limited by the absence of alpha or paired-chain data. The presence/absence analyses assumed that sequencing depth was roughly uniform across donors, and that assumption may not be true.

As to this clone: This clone's antigen is unknown. No base quality information exists; no much larger clone differs at one position.

In total, just over 650 healthy bone marrow donors made up the cohort. All cohort members were sampled while nominally healthy, although unrecorded immune exposures were likely present. The donor was CMV seropositive and was included in the group of around 300 seropositive cohort members. A peripheral blood sample was collected from each donor, and TCR beta sequencing was performed on peripheral blood mononuclear cells. The Qiagen DNeasy Blood Extraction Kit was used to extract genomic DNA from the blood cell samples. CDR1 SGHNT and CDR2 YYREEE were looked up in the germline V gene (reference sequence). The CDR3 numbers 14 residues from cysteine through phenylalanine. CDR3 DNA is the only sequence kept; it has 42 bases, read in frame from the first base. V trim: 6 bases; J trim: 4 bases; unmatched bases: 9. Library generation was performed with the immunoSEQ multiplex PCR assay. For the multiplex PCR, a mixture combining 60 forward primers for TCR Vbeta segments and 13 reverse primers for TCR Jbeta segments was used. A multiplex PCR assay on genomic DNA amplified the CDR3 region of rearranged TCR beta genes. The amplified TCR beta libraries were sequenced on the Illumina HiSeq System as 87-base-pair reads. For the original study's pipeline: A later analysis counted about 80 million unique TCR beta chains across the 666 repertoires, and around 9.9 million of these chains were shared by at least two donors. Raw reads were error-corrected and collapsed into unique sequences by a nearest-neighbor algorithm in which closely related sequences were merged to remove PCR and sequencing errors. Alignment of CDR3 sequences to IMGT reference sequences was used to assign V, D and J gene segments. For a sequence to be retained, a match of at least six nucleotides to both a V gene segment and a J gene segment was required. Rearrangements were classified as productive when the CDR3 lacked stop codons and remained in frame with V and J, and all other rearrangements were classified as non-productive. CDR3 was defined according to IMGT convention as the region running from the second conserved V-encoded cysteine to the conserved J-encoded phenylalanine. The earlier analysis of roughly 590 of the donors excluded any sequence lacking an unambiguous match to a single V gene segment. An earlier analysis of several hundred of the donors classified V segments as functional when productive rearrangements were above 56.7% and as segregating when the standard deviation between donors was above 5%. A statistical classification framework was built to diagnose cytomegalovirus status from the catalog of TCR beta chain sequences. A later analysis assigned V and J genes by comparing TCR nucleotide sequences with IMGT/GENE-DB human TR gene sequences. In a later analysis, CDR3 sequences and most-parsimonious VDJ recombination scenarios were assigned using the TCRdist pipeline. In a later analysis, each TCR beta chain was defined by its CDR3 amino acid sequence together with its V-gene family, and reads without a unique V-gene family were excluded. In a later analysis, 550 to 650 highly shared, low-generation-probability nucleotide sequences were removed to address suspected cross-contamination and a sequencing artifact. In a later analysis, a clonal expansion index for each public chain was calculated from normalized within-repertoire ranks of inferred template counts. A later analysis computed generation probabilities with a VDJ recombination model fitted to out-of-frame rearrangements, and checked the results against IGoR. In a later analysis, TCR-TCR, TCR-HLA and TCR-CMV co-occurrence was scored with hypergeometric tests, and a repertoire-size bias correction was applied to TCR pairs. In a later analysis, false discovery rates were estimated by permuting HLA or CMV assignments 20 times. In a later analysis, co-occurring TCRs were grouped using DBSCAN, and TCRdist sequence similarity was added for clustering within HLA-allele-positive subsets. Repertoires with fewer than 30,000 or more than 120,000 public chains were left out of co-occurrence clustering, as were about 5 repertoires with anomalous nucleotide sharing. TCRdb carries this immuneACCESS record with in-frame sequences only. Its versions omit some clonotypes, under half of them owing to an unresolved V gene in the studies checked, with the rest unexplained. D and trimming were read from the DNA, whereas the V and J calls and clone size are those reported in that table. The sample table lists roughly 170,000 clones, roughly 88% of them with a count of one. 1% to 1.5% of the sample is held by the ten biggest clonotypes.

Sample: PBMCs. The chain links TRBV5-4 with TRBJ1-1; 7 central bases correspond to TRBD1. This sequence originates from a girl aged 2-10 years in good health and CMV-seropositive. The sequence in DNA is TGTGCCAGCACCACCGGGACAGTGAGCACTGAAGCTTTCTTT. It codes for CASTTGTVSTEAFF. The entire variable domain, with the stretches around the CDR3 drawn from the reference TRBV5-4 and TRBJ1-1 proteins, is ETGVTQSPTHLIKTRGQQVTLRCSSQSGHNTVSWYQQALGQGPQFIFQYYREEENGRGNFPPRFSGLQFPNYSSELNVNALELDDSALYLCASTTGTVSTEAFFGQGTRLTVV.